This T cell receptor (beta chain) was identified in a study of T cells after yellow fever vaccination. Study information: Each low-cell-number fraction was prepared by means of SMART-Seq v4 Ultra Low Input. Study observations and caveats: Bulk-population clonotypes that are abundant could appear as contaminants in FACS-sorted repertoires. CD4 and CD8 compartments shared a small share of clonotypes, likely from convergent recombination.

This clonotype has a count of ten or more. Antigen specificity is unknown. A process of 5'RACE template switching, which added a universal primer site and UMIs, was used to make TCR cDNA. Via MiXCR, TCRdb re-called the 5' RACE reads, giving one row per CDR3 protein. The data contain around 310,000 distinct CDR3 sequences, 7.5% to 9% of them seen just once; the ten biggest clones take up approximately 18%. This CDR3 contains 12 residues. In germline, CDR1 is SEHNR, CDR2 FQNEAQ (reference sequence). The V gene lost 3 bases and the J gene lost 3 bases, with 5 bases spanning the gap. The chain combines TRBV7-9 with TRBJ1-2; unclear D gene. The specimen comprised PBMCs, sampled on the day of the first yellow fever vaccination. This receptor was taken from a man aged 18 to 29 who received the YFV17D yellow fever vaccine. CDR3 in amino acids: CASSFSDYGYTF. CDR3 DNA sequence: TGTGCCAGCAGCTTTTCTGACTATGGCTACACCTTC.